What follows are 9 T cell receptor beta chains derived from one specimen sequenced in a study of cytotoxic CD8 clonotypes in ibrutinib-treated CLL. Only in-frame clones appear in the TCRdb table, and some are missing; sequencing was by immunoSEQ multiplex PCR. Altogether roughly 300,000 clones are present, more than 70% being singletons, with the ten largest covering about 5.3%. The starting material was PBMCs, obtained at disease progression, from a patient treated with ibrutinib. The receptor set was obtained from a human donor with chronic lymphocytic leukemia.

This CDR3 is CASSLRTGPNTGELFF. The CDR3 bases are TGCGCCAGCAGCTTGAGGACAGGGCCAAACACCGGGGAGCTGTTTTTT. The chain links TRBV5-1 to TRBJ2-2; TRBD1 matches at 8 bases. Germline trimming cut 1 base from V and 2 bases from J; bases unmatched to any gene: 4. The CDR3 has 16 amino acids. The V gene's germline CDR1 is SGHRS and CDR2 YFSETQ.

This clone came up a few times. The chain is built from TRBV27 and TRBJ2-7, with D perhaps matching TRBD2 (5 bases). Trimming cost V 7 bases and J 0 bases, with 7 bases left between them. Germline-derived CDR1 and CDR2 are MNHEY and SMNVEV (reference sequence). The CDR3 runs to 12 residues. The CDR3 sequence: CASTGSSYEQYF. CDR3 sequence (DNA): TGTGCCAGCACGGGAAGCTCCTACGAGCAGTACTTC.

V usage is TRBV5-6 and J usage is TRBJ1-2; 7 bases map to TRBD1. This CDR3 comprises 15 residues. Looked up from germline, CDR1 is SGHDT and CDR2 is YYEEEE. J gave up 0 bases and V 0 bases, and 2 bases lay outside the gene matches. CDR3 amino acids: CASSLGRGANYGYTF. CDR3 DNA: TGTGCCAGCAGCTTGGGCAGGGGGGCTAACTATGGCTACACCTTC.

The CDR3 nucleotides are TGTGCCAGCAGCTTGACGGATTCTGGAAACACCATATATTTT. It translates to CASSLTDSGNTIYF. The rearrangement uses TRBV5-4 and TRBJ1-3; D gene unclear. This CDR3 region has 14 residues. The ends were cut back, 1 base at V and 1 base at J, with 6 bases in the middle. Germline CDR1 SGHNT, CDR2 YYREEE (reference sequence).

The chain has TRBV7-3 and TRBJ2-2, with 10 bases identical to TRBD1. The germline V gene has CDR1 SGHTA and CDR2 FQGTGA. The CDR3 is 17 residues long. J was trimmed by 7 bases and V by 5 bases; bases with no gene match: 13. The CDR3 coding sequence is TGTGCCAGCAGCCCCAACCGACAGGGGGCTAGGAGCGGGGAGCTGTTTTTT. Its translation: CASSPNRQGARSGELFF.

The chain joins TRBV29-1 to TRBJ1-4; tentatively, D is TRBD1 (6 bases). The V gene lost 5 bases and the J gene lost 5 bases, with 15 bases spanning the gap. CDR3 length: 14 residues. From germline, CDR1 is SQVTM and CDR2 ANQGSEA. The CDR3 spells CSVYTTGNNEKLFF. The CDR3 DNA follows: TGCAGCGTTTATACCACAGGGAACAATGAAAAACTGTTTTTT.

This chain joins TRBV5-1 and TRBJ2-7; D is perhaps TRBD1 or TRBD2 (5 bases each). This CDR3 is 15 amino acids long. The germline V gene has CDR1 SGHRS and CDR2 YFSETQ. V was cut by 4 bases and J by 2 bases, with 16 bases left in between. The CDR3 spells CASSADRDAAYEQYF. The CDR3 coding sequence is TGCGCCAGCAGCGCGGACCGGGACGCCGCCTACGAGCAGTACTTC.

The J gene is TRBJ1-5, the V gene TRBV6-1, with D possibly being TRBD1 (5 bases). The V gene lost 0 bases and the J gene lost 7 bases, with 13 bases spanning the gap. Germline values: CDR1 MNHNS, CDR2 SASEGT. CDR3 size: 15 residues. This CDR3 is CASSEAGGLAQPQHF. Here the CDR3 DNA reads TGTGCCAGCAGTGAAGCCGGGGGGTTAGCCCAGCCCCAGCATTTT.

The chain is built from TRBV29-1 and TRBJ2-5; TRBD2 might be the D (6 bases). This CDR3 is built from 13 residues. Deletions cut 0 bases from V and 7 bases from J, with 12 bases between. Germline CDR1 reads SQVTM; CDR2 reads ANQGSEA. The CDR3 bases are TGCAGCGTTGAAGATTGGAGGGGTGCGACCCAGTACTTC. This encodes CSVEDWRGATQYF.